One and the same sample provided the 32 T cell receptor beta chains below, sequenced in a study of T-cell reconstitution after alpha-beta-depleted transplantation in children. Unique molecular identifiers were incorporated during preparation of the TCRbeta library. One entry per CDR3 protein, called by TCRdb with MiXCR from the PCR reads. The sample shows some 500,000 distinct CDR3 sequences, approximately 20% of them seen only once. The sequences come from PBMCs from the stem cell graft donor, collected from the stem cell graft. All receptors derive from a human donor who donated a stem cell graft to a child with acute lymphoblastic leukemia.

The sample holds a few counts of this clonotype. The chain joins TRBV4-2 to TRBJ2-7, with D uncertain. The CDR3 sequence is 15 residues long. Per germline, CDR1 LGHNA and CDR2 YNFKEQ. V was shortened by 1 base and J by 0 bases, with 10 bases between the two germline ends. CDR3 sequence reads: CASSQVSGVSYEQYF. Written as DNA, the CDR3 is TGTGCCAGCAGCCAAGTTTCAGGCGTCTCCTACGAGCAGTACTTC.

J is TRBJ2-1 and V is TRBV11-1, with 12 bases identical to TRBD2. The CDR3 runs to 20 residues. Germline V CDR1 and CDR2: SGHAT, FQDESV (reference sequence). With 5 bases clipped from V and 0 bases from J, the junction kept 14 bases outside the gene matches. The CDR3 reads CASSRLGTSGPRASYNEQFF. In DNA, the CDR3 is TGTGCCAGCAGCCGACTAGGGACTAGCGGGCCTAGGGCCTCCTACAATGAGCAGTTCTTC.

The chain employs TRBV11-1 and TRBJ2-7; 7 bases map to TRBD2. CDR1 and CDR2 (germline): SGHAT, FQDESV (reference sequence). This CDR3 is 14 amino acids long. The V gene end was trimmed by 5 bases and the J gene end by 2 bases; junction bases not matched to a gene: 6. The DNA for the CDR3 is TGTGCCAGCAGCGTCGGGCTAGCGGCCTACGAGCAGTACTTC. It encodes CASSVGLAAYEQYF.

V is TRBV20-1 and J is TRBJ2-4; D remains unclear. This CDR3 spans 19 amino acids. V was trimmed by 1 base and J by 0 bases, leaving 22 bases between them. Per germline, CDR1 DFQATT and CDR2 SNEGSKA (reference sequence). CDR3 sequence reads: CSARVEVWQVPLAKNIQYF. CDR3 bases: TGCAGTGCTAGAGTAGAGGTTTGGCAGGTACCGCTAGCCAAAAACATTCAGTACTTC.

The V gene is TRBV7-2, the J gene TRBJ2-1; TRBD2 aligns across 12 bases. Germline CDR1 and CDR2: SGHTA and FQGNSA. The CDR3 extends over 16 amino acids. V shed 4 bases, J shed 4 bases, and the junction held 5 bases outside the gene matches. The chain's CDR3 is CASSWVLAGGYNEQFF. The CDR3 DNA reads as TGTGCCAGCAGCTGGGTGCTAGCGGGAGGGTACAATGAGCAGTTCTTC.

The CDR3 loop is CASSLVANTGELFF. The CDR3 DNA is TGTGCCAGCAGCTTAGTCGCGAACACCGGGGAGCTGTTTTTT. The rearrangement uses TRBV7-8 and TRBJ2-2; the D is unclear. Per the germline V gene, CDR1 is SGHVS and CDR2 is FQNEAQ. The CDR3 is 14 amino acids. The ends were cut back, 1 base at V and 0 bases at J, with 3 bases in the middle.

This clonotype was observed a few times. The chain joins TRBV3-1 to TRBJ2-5; no clear D. V lost 0 bases, J lost 7 bases, and 9 bases lay in between. CDR3 size: 13 residues. Germline V gives CDR1 LGHDT, CDR2 YNNKEL (reference sequence). The CDR3 nucleotides read TGTGCCAGCAGCCAAGAGCTTAAGGGGACCCAGTACTTC. Protein sequence: CASSQELKGTQYF.

The J gene is TRBJ2-5, the V gene TRBV4-1; perhaps TRBD2 as D (6 bases). Per germline, CDR1 MGHRA and CDR2 YSYEKL. The V end lost 2 bases, the J end lost 4 bases, and 20 bases lay between the germline ends. The length of the CDR3 is 17 residues. In nucleotides, the CDR3 is TGCGCCAGCAGCCAACGTGTCGGGACTCAGCTGGGAGAGACCCAGTACTTC. Encoded protein: CASSQRVGTQLGETQYF.

This clonotype was seen a handful of times. The V gene is TRBV12-3 or TRBV12-4, the J gene TRBJ2-5; the D is unclear. The CDR3 consists of 12 residues. Trimming cost V 5 bases and J 10 bases, with 14 bases left between them. The CDR3 sequence: CASSLVAGSQYF. The CDR3 DNA reads as TGTGCCAGCAGTCTGGTAGCTGGTAGCCAGTACTTC.

This chain connects TRBV6-2 or TRBV6-3 to TRBJ2-7; D is undetermined. This CDR3 is 12 amino acids long. V lost 0 bases and J 8 bases, leaving 8 bases between the germline ends. CDR1 is MNHEY and CDR2 is SVGEGT in the germline V gene. CDR3 bases: TGTGCCAGCAGTTACTCCCCAACCCAGCAGTACTTC. This gives the protein CASSYSPTQQYF.

The J gene is TRBJ2-4, the V gene TRBV10-2; D might be TRBD2 (5 bases). V lost 8 bases, J lost 2 bases, and 10 bases lay in between. The CDR3 runs to 13 residues. Germline lookup yields CDR1 WSHSY and CDR2 SAAADI. The CDR3: CASVGETKNIQYF. The CDR3 DNA reads TGCGCCAGCGTGGGAGAGACCAAAAACATTCAGTACTTC.

This clonotype came up a few times. The genes are TRBV20-1 and TRBJ2-5, with 8 bases matching TRBD2. In germline, CDR1 is DFQATT, CDR2 SNEGSKA (reference sequence). The CDR3 spans 13 residues. V gave up 5 bases and J gave up 4 bases; unmatched junction bases: 6. This CDR3 is CSAGLASPETQYF. The CDR3, as DNA: TGCAGTGCTGGACTAGCCTCACCAGAGACCCAGTACTTC.

This clonotype was observed a few times. The gene calls are TRBV3-1 and TRBJ2-7; D is unclear. The CDR3 spans 14 residues. Looked up from germline, CDR1 is LGHDT and CDR2 is YNNKEL (reference sequence). V lost 0 bases and J lost 1, with 7 bases in between. CDR3 sequence reads: CASSQDDGSYEQYF. The CDR3 DNA reads as TGTGCCAGCAGCCAAGACGACGGATCCTACGAGCAGTACTTC.

There are a few counts of this clonotype. The J gene is TRBJ2-5, the V gene TRBV6-1, with 7 bases aligning to TRBD1. The CDR3 sequence is 15 residues long. J was trimmed by 5 bases and V by 3 bases; bases with no gene match: 9. The V gene's germline CDR1 is MNHNS and CDR2 SASEGT. CDR3 DNA: TGTGCCAGCAGTGAGGGACGGGGACAGCCGGAGACCCAGTACTTC. This gives the protein CASSEGRGQPETQYF.

The chain recombines TRBV10-2 with TRBJ1-2, with D possibly being TRBD1 (6 bases). V was cut by 6 bases and J by 5 bases, with 16 bases left in between. CDR1 is WSHSY and CDR2 is SAAADI in the germline V gene. The CDR3 runs to 14 residues. The CDR3 nucleotides read TGCGCCAGCAGCGGTGGGGGGCCAGGGTATGGCTACACCTTC. This encodes CASSGGGPGYGYTF.

In its sample, this clonotype was seen a few times. This rearrangement joins TRBV27 to TRBJ2-1, with 11 bases aligning to TRBD2. Germline assignment: CDR1 MNHEY and CDR2 SMNVEV (reference sequence). The length of the CDR3 is 18 residues. V gave up 5 bases and J gave up 1 base; unmatched junction bases: 10. The CDR3 here is CASSEGLAGFTSYNEQFF. The CDR3 nucleotides are TGTGCCAGCAGTGAAGGACTAGCGGGCTTCACTTCCTACAATGAGCAGTTCTTC.

This clonotype was seen only a few times. This chain links TRBV25-1 with TRBJ2-2; TRBD2 agrees at 10 bases. CDR1 and CDR2 from the germline V gene are MGHDK and SYGVNS. The CDR3 has 17 residues. V was pared by 2 bases and J by 5 bases, with 8 bases of the junction left unmatched. In nucleotides, the CDR3 is TGTGCCAGCAGTGAAAAATATATACTAGCGGGAACCGGGGAGCTGTTTTTT. Amino acid sequence: CASSEKYILAGTGELFF. The entire variable domain, with the rest obtained from reference TRBV25-1 and TRBJ2-2, is as follows: EADIYQTPRYLVIGTGKKITLECSQTMGHDKMYWYQQDPGMELHLIHYSYGVNSTEKGDLSSESTVSRIRTEHFPLTLESARPSHTSQYLCASSEKYILAGTGELFFGEGSRLTVL.

The table lists this clonotype with a few counts. The genes are TRBV29-1 and TRBJ2-1; D is unresolved. The CDR3 covers 12 residues. Germline loops: CDR1 SQVTM, CDR2 ANQGSEA. The ends were cut back, 4 bases at V and 0 bases at J, with 4 bases in the middle. The CDR3 DNA sequence: TGCAGCGTTGTTTCCTCCTACAATGAGCAGTTCTTC. Translated: CSVVSSYNEQFF.

V usage is TRBV6-5 and J usage is TRBJ2-7, with a tentative D call TRBD2 (6 bases). The germline V gene has CDR1 MNHEY and CDR2 SVGAGI. Between the trimmed V and J ends, which lost 5 bases and 3 bases, there was a span of 14 bases. This CDR3 has 14 residues. The CDR3 loop is CASSLHSGVYEQYF. CDR3 in DNA: TGTGCCAGCAGTCTTCATAGCGGAGTCTACGAGCAGTACTTC.

Worth noting for this clonotype: One end of the junction varies from germline; a read error may be responsible. The V and J genes are TRBV20-1 and TRBJ1-1, with D uncertain. CDR1 and CDR2 from the germline V gene are DFQATT and SNEGSKA (reference sequence). The CDR3 consists of 8 residues. The CDR3 nucleotides read TGCAGTGCTAGCCCCCTGATCTTT. Its translation: CSASPLIF.

This clonotype was seen ten or more times. In DNA form, the CDR3 reads TGCGCCAGCAGCTGGACAGAAACCAATGAGCAGTTCTTC. Translation gives CASSWTETNEQFF. The genes are TRBV5-1 and TRBJ2-1, with a possible D match to TRBD1 (6 bases). Trimming removed 3 bases at V and 6 bases at J, with 10 bases between. The CDR3 has 13 residues. Per germline, CDR1 SGHRS and CDR2 YFSETQ.

This clonotype was recorded a few times. This rearrangement joins TRBV13 to TRBJ1-1; D might be TRBD1 (6 bases). Per the germline V gene, CDR1 is PRHDT and CDR2 is FYEKMQ (reference sequence). The CDR3 runs 12 residues. The V end lost 6 bases, the J end lost 10 bases, and 15 bases lay between the germline ends. DNA for the CDR3: TGTGCCAGCAGGGATATATCAGGGGTAGCTTTCTTT. The encoded protein is CASRDISGVAFF.

This chain connects TRBV6-5 to TRBJ2-1; D is possibly TRBD1 or TRBD2 (6 bases each). The CDR3 consists of 16 residues. Per the germline V gene, CDR1 is MNHEY and CDR2 is SVGAGI. V shed 0 bases and J shed 9 bases, with 18 bases lying between them. The CDR3 sequence is CASSYSSKGGRAEQFF. The CDR3 DNA follows: TGTGCCAGCAGTTACTCTAGCAAGGGGGGAAGGGCTGAGCAGTTCTTC.

J is TRBJ1-4 and V is TRBV20-1; D may be TRBD1 (5 bases). The V gene's germline CDR1 is DFQATT and CDR2 SNEGSKA (reference sequence). The CDR3 covers 13 residues. Trimming shortened V by 7 bases and J by 2 bases, and 11 bases separated the two germline ends. The CDR3, as DNA: TGCAGTGTTAGGCAGGGCACTAATGAAAAACTGTTTTTT. This sequence encodes CSVRQGTNEKLFF.

The table lists this clonotype with a few counts. The chain recombines TRBV20-1 with TRBJ2-7; 8 nucleotides align to TRBD1. Germline V gene sequence: CDR1 DFQATT, CDR2 SNEGSKA (reference sequence). The CDR3 is made up of 14 amino acids. With 5 bases clipped from V and 3 bases from J, the junction kept 9 bases outside the gene matches. CDR3 in amino acids: CSAGDPGQVYEQYF. CDR3 DNA: TGCAGTGCTGGTGATCCGGGACAGGTCTACGAGCAGTACTTC.

This clonotype turned up a few times. The J gene is TRBJ1-4, the V gene TRBV4-1; 8 nucleotides line up with TRBD1. CDR3 length: 15 amino acids. Germline loops: CDR1 MGHRA, CDR2 YSYEKL. The junction had 5 bases not matched to a gene; V was cut back by 2 bases and J by 6 bases. CDR3 nucleotide sequence: TGCGCCAGCAGCCAACTGGGACAGGAAGATGAAAAACTGTTTTTT. It codes for CASSQLGQEDEKLFF.

The chain is built from TRBV5-1 and TRBJ2-1; 8 bases align to TRBD2. The length of the CDR3 is 18 residues. V was pared by 0 bases and J by 5 bases, with 13 bases of the junction left unmatched. CDR1 is SGHRS and CDR2 is YFSETQ in the germline V gene. The CDR3 DNA follows: TGCGCCAGCAGCTTGGCCCCGAAAACTAGCGGCAGAAACAATGAGCAGTTCTTC. As protein: CASSLAPKTSGRNNEQFF.

This chain's CDR3 is CASSEGGGGLAGAYEQYF. The DNA of the CDR3 is TGTGCCAGCAGTGAAGGTGGGGGAGGACTAGCGGGGGCCTACGAGCAGTACTTC. This chain joins TRBV2 and TRBJ2-7; TRBD2 agrees at 13 bases. V was clipped by 1 base and J by 2 bases; unmatched bases: 8. The CDR3 consists of 18 residues. Germline CDR1 and CDR2: SNHLY and FYNNEI.

V gene TRBV10-1 combines with J gene TRBJ1-4; D unclear. CDR1 WNHNN and CDR2 SYGVQD come from the germline V gene (reference sequence). The CDR3 is 14 residues long. V lost 9 bases to trimming and J lost 7 bases, with 18 bases between them. CDR3 sequence reads: CARKATREGEKLFF. The CDR3 DNA follows: TGCGCCAGGAAGGCCACCAGAGAGGGTGAAAAACTGTTTTTT.

In its sample, this clonotype was seen a few times. The chain combines TRBV20-1 with TRBJ1-1; D is unclear. Germline loops: CDR1 DFQATT, CDR2 SNEGSKA (reference sequence). Trimming took off 2 bases at V and 2 bases at J, with 9 bases between the two ends. The CDR3 totals 13 residues. CDR3 region: CSARLYLNTEAFF. As DNA, the CDR3 is TGCAGTGCTAGATTGTACCTAAACACTGAAGCTTTCTTT.

This chain connects TRBV18 to TRBJ1-2; a possible D gene is TRBD1 (5 bases). The CDR3 runs 16 residues. V lost 0 bases to trimming and J lost 6 bases, with 17 bases between them. Germline CDR1 is KGHSH and CDR2 is LQKENI. CDR3 in DNA: TGTGCCAGCTCACCACCGGCGGCAGGGAATTTGAATGGCTACACCTTC. Translating it yields CASSPPAAGNLNGYTF.

The J gene is TRBJ2-5, the V gene TRBV6-1; 12 nucleotides align to TRBD2. Germline loops: CDR1 MNHNS, CDR2 SASEGT. With 4 bases clipped from V and 3 bases from J, the junction kept 3 bases outside the gene matches. This CDR3 spans 15 amino acids. This CDR3 reads CASSALAGGEETQYF. The CDR3 nucleotides are TGTGCCAGCAGTGCACTAGCGGGAGGCGAAGAGACCCAGTACTTC.